A selection of T cell receptor beta chains follows, all from one sample in a study of T cell responses to AZD1222 COVID-19 vaccine. Profiling relied on immunoSEQ multiplex PCR, and the TCRdb table lists in-frame clones only, not all of them. The profile covers roughly 80,000 clones, with 90% appearing a single time and 3% to 3.5% taken by the ten largest. The specimen was peripheral blood, collected 28 days after the second AZD1222 dose. The receptors here all came from an adult who received the AZD1222 COVID-19 vaccine. Each CDR3 is given with its conserved first and last residue. A D gene is named only where the DNA matches it firmly. Clone size is shown for a subset of rows, as once, few, many or a class of expanded clone.

j_gene: TRBJ1-3
v_gene: TRBV30
abundance: -
d_gene: -
CDR3aa: CAWSVRNTIYF
CDR3nt: TGTGCCTGGAGCGTAAGAAACACCATATATTTT

j_gene: TRBJ2-7
v_gene: TRBV9
abundance: once
d_gene: -
CDR3aa: CASSERGDRSYEQYF
CDR3nt: TGTGCCAGCAGCGAGAGGGGGGACAGATCCTACGAGCAGTACTTC

j_gene: TRBJ2-7
v_gene: TRBV7-2
abundance: -
d_gene: -
CDR3aa: CASTLGGAGYEQYF
CDR3nt: TGTGCCAGCACCCTCGGGGGTGCCGGCTACGAGCAGTACTTC

j_gene: TRBJ2-3
v_gene: TRBV6-1
abundance: -
d_gene: -
CDR3aa: CASSEGLRDTQYF
CDR3nt: TGTGCCAGCAGTGAAGGGCTCAGGGATACGCAGTATTTT

j_gene: TRBJ1-1
v_gene: TRBV7-6
abundance: -
d_gene: -
CDR3aa: CASSPVFRREARTEAFF
CDR3nt: TGTGCCAGCAGCCCCGTATTCAGGAGGGAAGCTAGGACTGAAGCTTTCTTT

j_gene: TRBJ2-7
v_gene: TRBV7-2
abundance: -
d_gene: -
CDR3aa: CASSVVYYEQYF
CDR3nt: TGTGCCAGCAGCGTAGTTTACTACGAGCAGTACTTC

j_gene: TRBJ2-7
v_gene: TRBV7-9
abundance: medium-sized
d_gene: TRBD1
CDR3aa: CASSFWTGGSYEQYF
CDR3nt: TGTGCCAGCAGCTTCTGGACAGGGGGGTCCTACGAGCAGTACTTC

j_gene: TRBJ1-5
v_gene: TRBV6-5
abundance: -
d_gene: -
CDR3aa: CASSFFAGDSNQPQHF
CDR3nt: TGTGCCAGCAGTTTTTTCGCGGGGGATAGCAATCAGCCCCAGCATTTT

j_gene: TRBJ2-7
v_gene: TRBV7-3
abundance: once
d_gene: TRBD1
CDR3aa: CASSLGTVTGGYRGYEQYF
CDR3nt: TGTGCCAGCAGCTTAGGGACGGTGACAGGGGGCTATCGAGGCTACGAGCAGTACTTC

j_gene: TRBJ1-4
v_gene: TRBV7-8
abundance: -
d_gene: TRBD1
CDR3aa: CASSYGTAEKLFF
CDR3nt: TGTGCCAGCAGCTACGGGACAGCCGAAAAACTGTTTTTT